The 21 T cell receptor beta chains below were found in one sample sequenced in a study of cytomegalovirus exposure and HLA in healthy donors. The PCR used 60 Vbeta and 13 Jbeta primers. Generated by immunoSEQ multiplex PCR, the TCRdb table keeps only in-frame clones and is missing some. The sample holds approximately 100,000 clones; roughly three quarters are singletons and the top ten take more than 3%. The sequenced sample consisted of PBMCs. These receptors all come from a woman between 50 and 59 years old in good health and CMV-seropositive.

This clone was counted once. The rearrangement links TRBV15 to TRBJ2-7; D possibly corresponds to TRBD2 (6 bases). The CDR3 totals 14 residues. V lost 1 base to trimming and J lost 4 bases, with 11 bases between them. CDR1 and CDR2 (germline): LNHNV, YYDKDF (reference sequence). The CDR3 nucleotides read TGTGCCACCAGCAGAGTACGCGCGGGATACGAGCAGTACTTC. Its protein product is CATSRVRAGYEQYF.

The chain is built from TRBV19 and TRBJ1-1, with D maybe TRBD1 (6 bases). The germline V and J ends were trimmed by 6 bases and 0 bases, with 11 bases remaining between them. Germline CDR1 reads LNHDA; CDR2 reads SQIVND (reference sequence). The CDR3 consists of 14 residues. CDR3 sequence: CASSLQGMNTEAFF. The CDR3 region has the DNA TGTGCCAGTAGCTTACAGGGAATGAACACTGAAGCTTTCTTT.

J is TRBJ2-4 and V is TRBV21-1; TRBD2, the table's D call, lacks a check against the DNA. TRBV21-1 is given as a pseudogene. The CDR3 covers 17 residues. The CDR3 DNA reads as TGTGCCAGTTTAAAAGCCGGCGGGGGGGAGGCCAAAAACATTCAGTACTTC. Protein sequence: CASLKAGGGEAKNIQYF.

The chain employs TRBV5-5 and TRBJ1-2; a possible D gene is TRBD1 (5 bases). Germline CDR1 and CDR2: SGHKS and YYEKEE (reference sequence). V lost 4 bases and J 0 bases, leaving 10 bases between the germline ends. This CDR3 is built from 14 residues. CDR3 bases: TGTGCCAGCAGCCCTGACAGAACTAACTATGGCTACACCTTC. It encodes CASSPDRTNYGYTF. Complete variable domain (other parts from reference TRBV5-5 and TRBJ1-2): DAGVTQSPTHLIKTRGQQVTLRCSPISGHKSVSWYQQVLGQGPQFIFQYYEKEERGRGNFPDRFSARQFPNYSSELNVNALLLGDSALYLCASSPDRTNYGYTFGSGTRLTVV.

The chain carries TRBV30 and TRBJ2-7, with 7 bases matching TRBD2. The junction had 15 bases not matched to a gene; V was cut back by 4 bases and J by 3 bases. Germline V lookup: CDR1 GTSNPN, CDR2 SVGIG (reference sequence). CDR3 length: 16 amino acids. This CDR3 is CAWTRPAAGMIYEQYF. In nucleotides, the CDR3 is TGTGCCTGGACCCGCCCGGCAGCGGGGATGATCTACGAGCAGTACTTC.

The chain is built from TRBV11-1 and TRBJ2-1; TRBD2 aligns across 11 bases. CDR1 and CDR2 from the germline V gene are SGHAT and FQDESV (reference sequence). The CDR3 has 14 amino acids. V lost 5 bases, J lost 9 bases, and 6 bases stayed unmatched. CDR3 region: CASSNSGGAGEQFF. DNA for the CDR3: TGTGCCAGCAGCAATAGCGGGGGGGCGGGTGAGCAGTTCTTC.

In its sample, this clone was seen once. V gene TRBV29-1 combines with J gene TRBJ1-1, with D possibly TRBD1 on 5 matching bases. Trimming removed 4 bases from V and 3 bases from J, with 12 bases in between. The CDR3 extends over 13 amino acids. Germline V gene lookup returns CDR1 SQVTM and CDR2 ANQGSEA. The CDR3 loop reads CSVALDRYTEAFF. CDR3 DNA sequence: TGCAGCGTTGCACTCGACAGATACACTGAAGCTTTCTTT.

The chain recombines TRBV27 with TRBJ2-1; 12 bases match TRBD2. The V segment lost 3 bases and the J segment 10 bases; nucleotides outside the gene matches: 4. The germline CDR1 and CDR2 sequences are MNHEY and SMNVEV (reference sequence). The CDR3 is 14 residues long. The CDR3: CASSFGLAGGEQFF. The CDR3 DNA is TGTGCCAGCAGTTTTGGGCTAGCGGGAGGGGAGCAGTTCTTC.

The V call is TRBV7-3, the J call TRBJ2-1, with 11 bases that match TRBD2. CDR1 is SGHTA and CDR2 is FQGTGA in the germline V gene. The CDR3 covers 15 residues. The V segment lost 4 bases and the J segment 8 bases; nucleotides outside the gene matches: 7. Here the CDR3 reads CASSSLAGGSYEQFF. For the CDR3, the DNA is TGTGCCAGCAGCTCCCTAGCGGGAGGATCATATGAGCAGTTCTTC.

The J gene is TRBJ2-5, the V gene TRBV2; weak D call: TRBD1 (5 bases). The J call may not be correct, given that the DNA end is closer to TRBJ2-7. The germline CDR1 and CDR2 sequences are SNHLY and FYNNEI. This CDR3 comprises 15 residues. The CDR3 region is CASSLLSGLSYEQYF. DNA for the CDR3: TGTGCCAGCAGTCTCCTCTCAGGGTTGTCCTACGAGCAGTACTTC.

The chain combines TRBV6-5 with TRBJ1-1, with 8 bases identical to TRBD1. Per the germline V gene, CDR1 is MNHEY and CDR2 is SVGAGI. V lost 1 base and J lost 5; bases outside the gene matches: 9. This CDR3 region has 16 residues. In DNA, the CDR3 is TGTGCCAGCAGTTACTTGCTGACAGGGGATGGTACTGAAGCTTTCTTT. Amino acids: CASSYLLTGDGTEAFF.

This clone is a singleton in its sample. The V gene is TRBV5-1, the J gene TRBJ2-3, with no clear D. V was cut by 2 bases and J by 6 bases, with 10 bases left in between. Germline CDR1 reads SGHRS; CDR2 reads YFSETQ. CDR3 size: 13 residues. In DNA form, the CDR3 reads TGCGCCAGCAGCTTTATTAGCTCCGATACGCAGTATTTT. Its translation is CASSFISSDTQYF.

The chain uses TRBV27 and TRBJ1-1, with D maybe TRBD1 (5 bases). The V gene's germline CDR1 is MNHEY and CDR2 SMNVEV (reference sequence). V lost 0 bases to trimming and J lost 4 bases, with 15 bases between them. The CDR3 has 16 amino acids. Written as DNA, the CDR3 is TGTGCCAGCAGTTTATCGGGGGGATGGGGTCGCACTGAAGCTTTCTTT. It translates to CASSLSGGWGRTEAFF.

V usage is TRBV28 and J usage is TRBJ2-5; 7 positions agree with TRBD1. The CDR3 is 15 amino acids. The germline CDR1 and CDR2 sequences are MDHEN and SYDVKM. The V segment lost 3 bases and the J segment 3 bases; nucleotides outside the gene matches: 7. The CDR3: CASSLARQGKETQYF. DNA for the CDR3: TGTGCCAGCAGTTTGGCGAGACAGGGTAAAGAGACCCAGTACTTC.

This rearrangement joins TRBV5-5 to TRBJ1-2; D not resolved. Germline V CDR1 and CDR2: SGHKS, YYEKEE (reference sequence). The CDR3 contains 16 residues. Between the trimmed V and J ends, which lost 0 bases and 2 bases, there was a span of 14 bases. The CDR3 protein is CASSLGDYLGNYGYTF. The CDR3, as DNA: TGTGCCAGCAGCTTGGGTGACTATTTGGGAAACTATGGCTACACCTTC.

The rearrangement uses TRBV4-1 and TRBJ2-3, with 7 bases lining up with TRBD2. The V and J ends lost 3 bases and 0 bases, in that order; junction bases with no gene match: 6. The CDR3 loop spans 16 amino acids. Germline V gene data show CDR1 as MGHRA and CDR2 as YSYEKL. The CDR3 spells CASSHSAGSSTDTQYF. In DNA, the CDR3 is TGCGCCAGCAGCCACTCAGCGGGGAGCAGCACAGATACGCAGTATTTT.

This chain links TRBV4-2 with TRBJ2-2, with D perhaps matching TRBD2 (5 bases). The ends were cut back, 4 bases at V and 5 bases at J, with 8 bases in the middle. CDR1 and CDR2 (germline): LGHNA, YNFKEQ. This CDR3 spans 13 amino acids. The CDR3 spells CASSPGKTGELFF. The CDR3 DNA reads as TGTGCCAGCAGCCCCGGGAAGACCGGGGAGCTGTTTTTT.

The rearrangement links TRBV5-1 to TRBJ1-2; perhaps TRBD1 as D (5 bases). Germline values: CDR1 SGHRS, CDR2 YFSETQ. The CDR3 has 17 amino acids. Trimming pared 2 bases from V and 2 bases from J, leaving 19 bases between. This CDR3 is CASSLRFSGGRNYGYTF. The DNA for the CDR3 is TGCGCCAGCAGCTTAAGGTTCTCCGGGGGGAGAAACTATGGCTACACCTTC.

This rearrangement joins TRBV4-1 to TRBJ1-1; D gene ambiguous. Germline values: CDR1 MGHRA, CDR2 YSYEKL. Trimming removed 0 bases at V and 3 bases at J, with 14 bases between. The CDR3 extends over 16 amino acids. As DNA, the CDR3 is TGCGCCAGCAGCCAAGATGATAGGGAGGCGGACACTGAAGCTTTCTTT. This sequence encodes CASSQDDREADTEAFF.

This clone occurred once. The chain joins TRBV6-1 to TRBJ1-2; 7 bases are a match to TRBD1. The CDR3 is 13 amino acids. Germline V gives CDR1 MNHNS, CDR2 SASEGT. V was clipped by 7 bases and J by 6 bases; unmatched bases: 8. In DNA, the CDR3 is TGTGCCAGCACCACGAGTACAGGGGATGGCTACACCTTC. Translation gives CASTTSTGDGYTF.

The chain employs TRBV29-1 and TRBJ1-2, with TRBD1 as a possible D gene (5 bases). This CDR3 region has 14 residues. Per the germline V gene, CDR1 is SQVTM and CDR2 is ANQGSEA. With 3 bases removed from V and 1 base from J, the gap between germline ends came to 12 bases. The CDR3 loop reads CSVDVGTFNYGYTF. The CDR3 bases are TGCAGCGTTGACGTGGGGACTTTTAACTATGGCTACACCTTC.